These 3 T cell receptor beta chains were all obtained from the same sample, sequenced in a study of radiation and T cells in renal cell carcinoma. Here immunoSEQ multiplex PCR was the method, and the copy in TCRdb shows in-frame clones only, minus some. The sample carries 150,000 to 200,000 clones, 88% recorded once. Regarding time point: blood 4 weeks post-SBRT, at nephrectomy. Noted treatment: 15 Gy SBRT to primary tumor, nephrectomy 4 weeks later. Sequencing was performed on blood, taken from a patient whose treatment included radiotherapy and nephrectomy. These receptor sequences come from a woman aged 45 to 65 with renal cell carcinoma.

The CDR3 loop is CASRVAYRENTEAFF. CDR3 bases: TGTGCCAGCAGAGTCGCGTACAGAGAAAACACTGAAGCTTTCTTT. The rearrangement links TRBV6-1 to TRBJ1-1; no definite D call. Deletions cut 6 bases from V and 2 bases from J, with 16 bases between. CDR1 and CDR2 from the germline V gene are MNHNS and SASEGT. The CDR3 is 15 residues long.

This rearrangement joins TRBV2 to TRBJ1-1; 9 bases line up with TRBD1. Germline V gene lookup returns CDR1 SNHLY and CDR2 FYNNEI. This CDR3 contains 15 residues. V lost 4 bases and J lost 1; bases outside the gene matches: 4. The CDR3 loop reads CASSGQGGGNTEAFF. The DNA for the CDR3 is TGTGCCAGCAGTGGACAGGGGGGTGGGAACACTGAAGCTTTCTTT. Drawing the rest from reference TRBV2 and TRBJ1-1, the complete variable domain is EPEVTQTPSHQVTQMGQEVILRCVPISNHLYFYWYRQILGQKVEFLVSFYNNEISEKSEIFDDQFSVERPDGSNFTLKIRSTKLEDSAMYFCASSGQGGGNTEAFFGQGTRLTVV.

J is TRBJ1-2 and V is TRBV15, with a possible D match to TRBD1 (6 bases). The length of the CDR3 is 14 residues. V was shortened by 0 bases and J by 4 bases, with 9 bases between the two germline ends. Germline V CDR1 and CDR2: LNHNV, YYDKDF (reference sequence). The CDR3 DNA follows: TGTGCCACCAGCAGAGACCAGGGGCTCTATGGCTACACCTTC. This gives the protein CATSRDQGLYGYTF.